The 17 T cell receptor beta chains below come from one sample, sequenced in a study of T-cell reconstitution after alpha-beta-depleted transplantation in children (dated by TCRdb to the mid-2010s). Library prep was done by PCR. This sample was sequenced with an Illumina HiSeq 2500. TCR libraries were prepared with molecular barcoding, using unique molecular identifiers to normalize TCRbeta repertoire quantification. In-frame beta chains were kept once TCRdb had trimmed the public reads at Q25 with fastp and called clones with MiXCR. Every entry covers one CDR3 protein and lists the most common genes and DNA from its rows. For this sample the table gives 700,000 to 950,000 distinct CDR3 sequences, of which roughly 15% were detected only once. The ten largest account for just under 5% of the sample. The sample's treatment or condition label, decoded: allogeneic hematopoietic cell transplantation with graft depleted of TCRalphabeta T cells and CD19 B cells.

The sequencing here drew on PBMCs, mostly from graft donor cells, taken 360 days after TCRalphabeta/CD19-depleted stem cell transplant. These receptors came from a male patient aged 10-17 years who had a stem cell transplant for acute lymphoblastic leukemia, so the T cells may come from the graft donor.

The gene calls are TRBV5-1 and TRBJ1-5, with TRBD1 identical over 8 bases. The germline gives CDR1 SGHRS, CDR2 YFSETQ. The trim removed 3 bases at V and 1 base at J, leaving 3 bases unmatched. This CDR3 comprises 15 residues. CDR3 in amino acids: CASSYGQGSNQPQHF. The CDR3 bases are TGCGCCAGCAGCTATGGACAGGGCAGCAATCAGCCCCAGCATTTT.

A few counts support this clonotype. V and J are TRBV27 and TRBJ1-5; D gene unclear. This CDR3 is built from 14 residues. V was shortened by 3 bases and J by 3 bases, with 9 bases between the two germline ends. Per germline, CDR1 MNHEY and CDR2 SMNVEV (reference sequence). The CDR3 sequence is CASSLYGVNQPQHF. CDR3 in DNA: TGTGCCAGCAGTTTGTACGGGGTCAATCAGCCCCAGCATTTT.

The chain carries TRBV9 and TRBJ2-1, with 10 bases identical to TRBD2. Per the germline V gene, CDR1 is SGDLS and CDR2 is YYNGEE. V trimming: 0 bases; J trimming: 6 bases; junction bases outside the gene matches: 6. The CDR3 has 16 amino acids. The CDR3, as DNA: TGTGCCAGCAGCGTAGGGGTTAGCGGGAGGCGCAATGAGCAGTTCTTC. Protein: CASSVGVSGRRNEQFF.

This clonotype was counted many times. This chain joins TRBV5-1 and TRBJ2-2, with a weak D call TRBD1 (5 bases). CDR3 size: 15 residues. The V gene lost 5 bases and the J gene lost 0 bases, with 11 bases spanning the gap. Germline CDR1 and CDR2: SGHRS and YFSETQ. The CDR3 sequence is CASSIGHSNTGELFF. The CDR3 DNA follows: TGCGCCAGCAGTATAGGACACTCGAACACCGGGGAGCTGTTTTTT. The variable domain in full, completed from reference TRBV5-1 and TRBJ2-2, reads KAGVTQTPRYLIKTRGQQVTLSCSPISGHRSVSWYQQTPGQGLQFLFEYFSETQRNKGNFPGRFSGRQFSNSRSEMNVSTLELGDSALYLCASSIGHSNTGELFFGEGSRLTVL.

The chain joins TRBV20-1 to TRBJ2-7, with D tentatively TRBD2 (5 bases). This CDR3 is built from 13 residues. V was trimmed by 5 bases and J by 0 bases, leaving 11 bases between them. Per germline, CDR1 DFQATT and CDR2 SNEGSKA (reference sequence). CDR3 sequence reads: CSAPPGVSYEQYF. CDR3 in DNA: TGCAGTGCTCCGCCCGGGGTCTCCTACGAGCAGTACTTC.

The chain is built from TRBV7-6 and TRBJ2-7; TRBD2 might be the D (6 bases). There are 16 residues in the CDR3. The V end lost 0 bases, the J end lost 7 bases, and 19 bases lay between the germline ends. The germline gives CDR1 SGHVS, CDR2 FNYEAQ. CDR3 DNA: TGTGCCAGCAGCTTAGCGTTTGGGACTGTCATAGAGGAGCAGTACTTC. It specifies CASSLAFGTVIEEQYF. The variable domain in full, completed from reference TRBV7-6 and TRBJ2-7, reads GAGVSQSPRYKVTKRGQDVALRCDPISGHVSLYWYRQALGQGPEFLTYFNYEAQQDKSGLPNDRFSAERPEGSISTLTIQRTEQRDSAMYRCASSLAFGTVIEEQYFGPGTRLTVT.

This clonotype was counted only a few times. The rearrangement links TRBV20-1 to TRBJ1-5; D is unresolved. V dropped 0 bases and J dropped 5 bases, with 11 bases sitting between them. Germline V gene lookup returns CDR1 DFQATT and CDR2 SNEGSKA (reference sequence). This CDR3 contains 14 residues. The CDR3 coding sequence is TGCAGTGCTAGAGATCCCCGGTTAGATCAGCCCCAGCATTTT. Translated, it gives CSARDPRLDQPQHF.

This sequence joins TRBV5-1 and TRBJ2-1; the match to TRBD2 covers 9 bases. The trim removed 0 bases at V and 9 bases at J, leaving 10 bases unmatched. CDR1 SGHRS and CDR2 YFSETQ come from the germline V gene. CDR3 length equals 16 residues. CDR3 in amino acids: CASSLVGSGSSFEQFF. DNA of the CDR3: TGCGCCAGCAGCTTGGTGGGTAGCGGGAGTTCGTTTGAGCAGTTCTTC.

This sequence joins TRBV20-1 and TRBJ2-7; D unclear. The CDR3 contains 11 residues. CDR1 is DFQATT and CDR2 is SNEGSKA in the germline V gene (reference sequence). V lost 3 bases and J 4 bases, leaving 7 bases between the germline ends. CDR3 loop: CSARSLYEQYF. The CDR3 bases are TGCAGTGCTAGGAGCTTGTACGAGCAGTACTTC.

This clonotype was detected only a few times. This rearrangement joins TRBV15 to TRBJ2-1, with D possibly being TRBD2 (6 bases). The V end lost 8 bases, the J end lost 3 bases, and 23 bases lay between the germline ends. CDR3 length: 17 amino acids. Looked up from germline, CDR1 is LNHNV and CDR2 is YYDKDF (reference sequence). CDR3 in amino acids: CATQGLQYALGYNEQFF. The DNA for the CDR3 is TGTGCCACCCAGGGACTCCAGTACGCTTTGGGCTACAATGAGCAGTTCTTC.

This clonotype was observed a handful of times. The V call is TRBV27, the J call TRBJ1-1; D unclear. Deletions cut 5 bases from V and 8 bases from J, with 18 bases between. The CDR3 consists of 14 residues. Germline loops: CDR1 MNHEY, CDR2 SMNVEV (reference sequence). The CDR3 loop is CASSARPGGKEAFF. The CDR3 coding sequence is TGTGCCAGCAGTGCCCGTCCGGGAGGGAAGGAAGCTTTCTTT.

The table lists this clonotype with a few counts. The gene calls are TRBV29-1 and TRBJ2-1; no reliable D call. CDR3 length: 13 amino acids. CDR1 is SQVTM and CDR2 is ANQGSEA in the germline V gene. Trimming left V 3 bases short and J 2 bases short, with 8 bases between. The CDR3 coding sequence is TGCAGCGTTGAGACATACACCTACAATGAGCAGTTCTTC. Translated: CSVETYTYNEQFF.

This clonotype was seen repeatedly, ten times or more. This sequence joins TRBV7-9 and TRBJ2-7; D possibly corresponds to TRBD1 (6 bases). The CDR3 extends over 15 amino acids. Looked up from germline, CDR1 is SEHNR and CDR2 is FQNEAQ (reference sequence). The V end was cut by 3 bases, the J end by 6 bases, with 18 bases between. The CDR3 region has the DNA TGTGCCAGCAGCTTCGTGGGGGCCGTTAGGAGCGAGCAGTACTTC. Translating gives CASSFVGAVRSEQYF.

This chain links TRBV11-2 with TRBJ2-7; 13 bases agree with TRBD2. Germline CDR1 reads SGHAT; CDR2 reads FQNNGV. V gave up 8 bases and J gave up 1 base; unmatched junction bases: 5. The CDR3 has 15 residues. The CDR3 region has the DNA TGTGCCAGCCTCCCGACTAGCGGGAGGTCCTACGAGCAGTACTTC. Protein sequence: CASLPTSGRSYEQYF.

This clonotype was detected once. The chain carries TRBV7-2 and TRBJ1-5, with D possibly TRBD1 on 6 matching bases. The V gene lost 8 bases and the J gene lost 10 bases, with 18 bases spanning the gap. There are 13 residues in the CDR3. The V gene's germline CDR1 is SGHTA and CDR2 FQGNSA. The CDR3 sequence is CASGHTPGVPQHF. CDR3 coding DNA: TGTGCCAGCGGCCACACCCCAGGGGTCCCCCAGCATTTT. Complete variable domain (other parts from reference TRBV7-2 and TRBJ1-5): GAGVSQSPSNKVTEKGKDVELRCDPISGHTALYWYRQSLGQGLEFLIYFQGNSAPDKSGLPSDRFSAERTGGSVSTLTIQRTQQEDSAVYLCASGHTPGVPQHFGDGTRLSIL.

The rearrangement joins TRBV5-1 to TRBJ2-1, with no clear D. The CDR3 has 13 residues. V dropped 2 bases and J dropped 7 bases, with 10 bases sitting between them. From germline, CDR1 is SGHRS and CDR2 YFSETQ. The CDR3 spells CASSFRLENEQFF. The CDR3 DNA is TGCGCCAGCAGCTTCCGACTCGAAAATGAGCAGTTCTTC.

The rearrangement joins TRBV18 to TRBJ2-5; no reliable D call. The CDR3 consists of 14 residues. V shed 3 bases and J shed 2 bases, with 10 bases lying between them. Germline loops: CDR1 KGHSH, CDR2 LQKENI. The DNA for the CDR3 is TGTGCCAGCTCACCCGGTCAGGCACAAGAGACCCAGTACTTC. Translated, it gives CASSPGQAQETQYF.